The next 12 T cell receptor beta chains were all read from a single sample in a study of T cells in Graves' hyperthyroidism and ophthalmopathy. TCR beta CDR3 regions were amplified from RNA transcripts. The HTBI primer set was used in a first-round RT-PCR of the TCR CDR3. TCRdb redid the calling of the multiplex PCR reads with MiXCR, one entry per CDR3 protein. The table has a few hundred thousand distinct CDR3 sequences, around 14% seen once; the top ten hold approximately 7.4%. The sample taken for sequencing was blood. The origin of the receptors is a woman in her thirties with Graves' hyperthyroidism.

The table lists this clonotype with many counts. The chain joins TRBV27 to TRBJ1-1; D not resolved. The length of the CDR3 is 13 residues. Per the germline V gene, CDR1 is MNHEY and CDR2 is SMNVEV (reference sequence). V lost 4 bases, J lost 5 bases, and 11 bases lay in between. The CDR3 sequence is CASSSRSKTEAFF. The CDR3, as DNA: TGTGCCAGCAGTTCTAGGTCGAAAACTGAAGCTTTCTTT.

Many counts were recorded for this clonotype. This chain links TRBV5-1 with TRBJ2-7, with D possibly TRBD2 on 5 matching bases. V lost 4 bases, J lost 2 bases, and 10 bases lay in between. The germline V gene encodes CDR1 SGHRS and CDR2 YFSETQ. CDR3 length equals 13 residues. This CDR3 is CASSAGNTYEQYF. CDR3 DNA: TGCGCCAGCAGCGCCGGGAACACCTACGAGCAGTACTTC. Full variable domain (rest looked up from reference TRBV5-1 and TRBJ2-7): KAGVTQTPRYLIKTRGQQVTLSCSPISGHRSVSWYQQTPGQGLQFLFEYFSETQRNKGNFPGRFSGRQFSNSRSEMNVSTLELGDSALYLCASSAGNTYEQYFGPGTRLTVT.

The rearrangement joins TRBV7-2 to TRBJ2-2, with D possibly matching TRBD2 (5 bases). CDR1 and CDR2 (germline): SGHTA, FQGNSA. The V gene lost 6 bases and the J gene lost 0 bases, with 14 bases spanning the gap. CDR3 length: 16 residues. The CDR3 is CASSRLLGTNTGELFF. The CDR3 nucleotides are TGTGCCAGCAGTCGCCTACTAGGGACGAACACCGGGGAGCTGTTTTTT.

The DNA of the CDR3 is TGTGCCAGCAGCTTTACTAGCGGGAGGAATGAGCAGTTCTTC. This encodes CASSFTSGRNEQFF. This chain uses TRBV5-5 with TRBJ2-1; 12 nucleotides line up with TRBD2. Germline lookup yields CDR1 SGHKS and CDR2 YYEKEE (reference sequence). The CDR3 contains 14 residues. J gave up 7 bases and V 2 bases, and 1 base lay outside the gene matches.

This clonotype was counted a few times. The chain carries TRBV7-9 and TRBJ2-2; possibly TRBD2 for D (5 bases). From germline, CDR1 is SEHNR and CDR2 FQNEAQ (reference sequence). The CDR3 loop spans 16 amino acids. V lost 8 bases, J lost 0 bases, and 16 bases lay in between. CDR3 DNA: TGTGCCAGCGTAGAATTGGAACTAGCGAACACCGGGGAGCTGTTTTTT. This encodes CASVELELANTGELFF.

This clonotype was seen ten or more times. The chain carries TRBV3-1 and TRBJ2-1; TRBD2 matches at 10 bases. Germline CDR1 LGHDT, CDR2 YNNKEL (reference sequence). V dropped 1 base and J dropped 8; count of bases not matched to a gene: 5. This CDR3 is 15 amino acids long. CDR3 in amino acids: CASSQGLAGWYEQFF. The CDR3 bases are TGTGCCAGCAGCCAAGGACTAGCGGGCTGGTATGAGCAGTTCTTC.

The chain is built from TRBV6-1 and TRBJ2-1; TRBD1 aligns across 7 bases. The V and J ends lost 6 bases and 10 bases, in that order; junction bases with no gene match: 9. Germline assignment: CDR1 MNHNS and CDR2 SASEGT. CDR3 length equals 13 residues. The CDR3 loop is CASSNPDREEQFF. CDR3 sequence (DNA): TGTGCCAGCAGCAACCCAGACAGGGAGGAGCAGTTCTTC.

This clonotype was recorded at least ten times. This chain joins TRBV7-8 and TRBJ1-6; D is ambiguous. The CDR3 runs 14 residues. Trimming removed 5 bases from V and 5 bases from J, with 10 bases in between. Germline values: CDR1 SGHVS, CDR2 FQNEAQ. The CDR3 coding sequence is TGTGCCAGCAGCCCTGACCGAGATAATTCACCCCTCCACTTT. Translating gives CASSPDRDNSPLHF.

This clonotype was recorded many times. This sequence joins TRBV7-3 and TRBJ2-6; D uncertain. Deletions cut 5 bases from V and 0 bases from J, with 14 bases between. Germline V gene data show CDR1 as SGHTA and CDR2 as FQGTGA. This CDR3 has 17 residues. In nucleotides, the CDR3 is TGTGCCAGCAGCCCGAACCAGATCATCTCTGGGGCCAACGTCCTGACTTTC. It translates to CASSPNQIISGANVLTF.

There are many counts of this clonotype. V usage is TRBV28 and J usage is TRBJ2-7; 8 positions agree with TRBD1. This CDR3 has 15 residues. The ends lost 6 bases at V and 2 bases at J; junction bases unmatched: 9. CDR1 is MDHEN and CDR2 is SYDVKM in the germline V gene. The CDR3 DNA follows: TGTGCCAGCAGCGACAGGGGACCCTCGCCCTACGAGCAGTACTTC. Encoded protein: CASSDRGPSPYEQYF.

There are many counts of this clonotype. J is TRBJ2-5 and V is TRBV7-9, with D maybe TRBD1 (5 bases). CDR3 length equals 13 residues. V was shortened by 5 bases and J by 4 bases, with 11 bases between the two germline ends. Germline CDR1 is SEHNR and CDR2 is FQNEAQ (reference sequence). The CDR3 DNA sequence: TGTGCCAGCAGCCATGACAGTTTAGAGACCCAGTACTTC. This translates into CASSHDSLETQYF.

The table lists this clonotype with many counts. This chain connects TRBV30 to TRBJ2-2; 11 bases match TRBD2. CDR3 length: 19 amino acids. Germline V gives CDR1 GTSNPN, CDR2 SVGIG (reference sequence). The trim removed 5 bases at V and 0 bases at J, leaving 14 bases unmatched. The CDR3 DNA sequence: TGTGCCTGGTCAACCGGGACTAGCGGAAGCCTACCGAACACCGGGGAGCTGTTTTTT. Amino acid sequence: CAWSTGTSGSLPNTGELFF.